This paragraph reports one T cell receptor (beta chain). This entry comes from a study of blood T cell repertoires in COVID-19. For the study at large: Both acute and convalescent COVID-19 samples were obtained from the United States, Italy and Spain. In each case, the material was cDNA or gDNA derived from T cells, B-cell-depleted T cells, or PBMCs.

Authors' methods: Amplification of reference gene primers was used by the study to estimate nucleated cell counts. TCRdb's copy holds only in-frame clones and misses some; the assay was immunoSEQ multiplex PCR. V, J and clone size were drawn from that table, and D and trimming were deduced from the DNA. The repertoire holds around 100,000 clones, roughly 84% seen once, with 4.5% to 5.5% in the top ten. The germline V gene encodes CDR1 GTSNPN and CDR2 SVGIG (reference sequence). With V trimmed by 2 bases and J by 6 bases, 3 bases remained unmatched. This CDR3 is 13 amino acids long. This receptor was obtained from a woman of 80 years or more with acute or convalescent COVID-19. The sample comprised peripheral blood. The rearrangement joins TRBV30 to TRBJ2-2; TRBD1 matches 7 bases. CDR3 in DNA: TGTGCCTGGAGTAATCAGGGGGCCGGGGAGCTGTTTTTT. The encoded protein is CAWSNQGAGELFF.